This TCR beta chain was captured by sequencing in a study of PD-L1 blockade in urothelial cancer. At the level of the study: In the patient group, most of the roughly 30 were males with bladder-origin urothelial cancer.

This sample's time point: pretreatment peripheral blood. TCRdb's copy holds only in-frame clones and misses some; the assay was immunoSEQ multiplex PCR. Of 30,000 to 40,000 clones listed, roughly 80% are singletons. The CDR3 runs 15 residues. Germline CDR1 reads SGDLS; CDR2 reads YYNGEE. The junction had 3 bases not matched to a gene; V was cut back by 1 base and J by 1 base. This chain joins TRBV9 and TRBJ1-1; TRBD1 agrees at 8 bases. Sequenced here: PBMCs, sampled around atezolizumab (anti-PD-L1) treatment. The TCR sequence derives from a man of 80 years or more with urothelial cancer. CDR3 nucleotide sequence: TGTGCCAGCAGCGTACTACAGGGGGAGAACACTGAAGCTTTCTTT. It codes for CASSVLQGENTEAFF.